A selection of T cell receptor beta chains follows, all from one sample in a study of cytomegalovirus exposure and HLA in healthy donors. This table comes from immunoSEQ multiplex PCR, and its TCRdb copy is limited to in-frame clones, with some not included. The repertoire holds 150,000 to 200,000 clones, with approximately 81% as singletons. The sample comprised PBMCs. Receptors were obtained from a man younger than 35 in good health and CMV-seropositive. CDR3s include the opening cysteine and the closing phenylalanine or tryptophan. D genes are given only for firm matches. A row's size may be missing; if present it is once, few, many or a size class.

v_call	j_call	d_call	clone_size	cdr3_aa	cdr3_nt
TRBV10-3	TRBJ1-3	-	-	CAISDSLHGRDTIYF	TGTGCCATCAGTGATAGTCTGCATGGCCGGGACACCATATATTTT
TRBV5-5	TRBJ2-5	-	-	CASSLRRGLQETQYF	TGTGCCAGCAGCTTGAGGCGGGGGCTCCAAGAGACCCAGTACTTC
TRBV18	TRBJ1-2	-	-	CASSPITVETNYGYTF	TGTGCCAGCTCACCGATCACAGTAGAGACTAACTATGGCTACACCTTC
TRBV27	TRBJ2-3	-	once	CASSLIQGTDTQYF	TGTGCCAGCAGTTTAATACAAGGCACAGATACGCAGTATTTT
TRBV14	TRBJ2-6	-	-	CASSQAGSGANVLTF	TGTGCCAGCAGCCAAGCCGGGTCTGGGGCCAACGTCCTGACTTTC
TRBV4-3	TRBJ2-1	TRBD2	-	CASSQDIGGAYNEQFF	TGCGCCAGCAGCCAAGACATCGGGGGGGCGTACAATGAGCAGTTCTTC
TRBV18	TRBJ1-5	-	-	CASSTNTDQPQHF	TGTGCCAGCTCCACCAATACGGATCAGCCCCAGCATTTT
TRBV7-2	TRBJ2-2	-	-	CANKPRQNTGELFF	TGTGCCAACAAACCCCGACAGAACACCGGGGAGCTGTTTTTT
TRBV10-1	TRBJ1-4	TRBD1	once	CASKDRGMRATNEKLFF	TGCGCCAGTAAGGACAGGGGGATGCGTGCAACTAATGAAAAACTGTTTTTT
TRBV4-3	TRBJ2-1	TRBD1	-	CASRRDSQNEQFF	TGCGCCAGCAGACGGGACAGCCAAAATGAGCAGTTCTTC
TRBV27	TRBJ2-7	TRBD2	-	CASRRRGGSYEQYF	TGTGCCAGCAGGCGACGGGGGGGGTCCTACGAGCAGTACTTC
TRBV2	TRBJ1-4	-	-	CASSKSTQAVNEKLFF	TGTGCCAGCAGTAAGAGTACACAGGCGGTGAATGAAAAACTGTTTTTT
TRBV5-4	TRBJ2-7	-	-	CASSLSAGASSYEQYF	TGTGCCAGCAGCTTGAGTGCTGGGGCCTCCTCCTACGAGCAGTACTTC
TRBV19	TRBJ1-2	TRBD1	-	CASSVPGGAYYGYTF	TGTGCCAGTAGTGTCCCAGGGGGCGCTTACTATGGCTACACCTTC
TRBV14	TRBJ1-1	-	-	CASSSRYGGNTEAFF	TGTGCCAGCAGCTCCCGATATGGCGGCAACACTGAAGCTTTCTTT
TRBV5-1	TRBJ1-5	TRBD1	-	CASSLLGQGNQPQHF	TGCGCCAGCAGTCTCCTCGGACAGGGCAATCAGCCCCAGCATTTT
TRBV6-4	TRBJ2-2	-	-	CASSDSSSGEKGELFF	TGTGCCAGCAGTGACTCGAGTTCCGGGGAGAAAGGGGAGCTGTTTTTT
TRBV7-6	TRBJ2-2	TRBD1	-	CASSLGFGDRGTGELFF	TGTGCCAGCAGCTTGGGATTTGGTGACAGGGGGACCGGGGAGCTGTTTTTT
TRBV5-6	TRBJ2-7	-	once	CASSLGTTYEQYF	TGTGCCAGCAGCCTTGGGACAACCTACGAGCAGTACTTC
TRBV2	TRBJ1-2	TRBD1	-	CASSGQGAAYGYTF	TGTGCCAGCAGTGGACAGGGGGCTGCCTATGGCTACACCTTC
TRBV29-1	TRBJ1-2	-	-	CSVGKRGPVYGYTF	TGCAGCGTTGGGAAGCGAGGGCCAGTCTATGGCTACACCTTC
TRBV6-5	TRBJ1-4	TRBD1	-	CASSPGQAYNEKLFF	TGTGCCAGCAGCCCTGGACAGGCGTATAATGAAAAACTGTTTTTT
TRBV29-1	TRBJ2-7	-	once	CSVEGRGVLNPYEQYF	TGCAGCGTTGAAGGGAGAGGAGTCCTAAATCCCTACGAGCAGTACTTC
TRBV6-5	TRBJ2-3	TRBD1	-	CASSYRDRKDTQYF	TGTGCCAGCAGTTACCGGGACAGAAAAGATACGCAGTATTTT
TRBV7-3	TRBJ2-3	TRBD2	-	CASSTGLAGEDTQYF	TGTGCCAGCAGCACGGGACTAGCGGGGGAGGATACGCAGTATTTT
TRBV5-6	TRBJ1-2	-	-	CASSFFREDGYTF	TGTGCCAGCAGCTTCTTTCGGGAGGATGGCTACACCTTC
TRBV4-3	TRBJ2-2	-	-	CASSRYLSGWRTGELFF	TGCGCCAGCAGCCGATACCTATCCGGGTGGAGGACCGGGGAGCTGTTTTTT
TRBV4-3	TRBJ2-1	TRBD2	-	CASSQDFSGGPDEQFF	TGCGCCAGCAGCCAAGATTTTAGCGGGGGACCTGATGAGCAGTTCTTC
TRBV27	TRBJ1-5	-	-	CASSLAGRGQPQHF	TGTGCCAGCAGTTTAGCAGGGCGAGGCCAGCCCCAGCATTTT
TRBV6-5	TRBJ1-2	-	-	CASRQSEASYGYTF	TGTGCCAGCAGACAATCAGAGGCGAGTTATGGCTACACCTTC
TRBV10-3	TRBJ1-3	-	-	CATRQESSGNTIYF	TGTGCCACTCGACAGGAAAGCTCTGGAAACACCATATATTTT
TRBV7-6	TRBJ2-1	-	once	CASSSGIGLPEQFF	TGTGCCAGCAGCTCCGGGATAGGGTTACCTGAGCAGTTCTTC
TRBV9	TRBJ2-1	-	-	CASSRPPKGGINEQFF	TGTGCCAGCAGCCGCCCCCCTAAAGGAGGAATCAATGAGCAGTTCTTC
TRBV14	TRBJ1-4	TRBD1	-	CASSQWDRGGEKLFF	TGTGCCAGCAGCCAATGGGACAGGGGTGGCGAAAAACTGTTTTTT
TRBV6-6	TRBJ1-5	-	-	CASSDMSNQPQHF	TGTGCCAGCTCGGACATGAGCAATCAGCCCCAGCATTTT
TRBV7-7	TRBJ2-1	TRBD1	-	CASSSRGPGSRNNEQFF	TGTGCTAGCAGCTCTAGGGGGCCAGGGTCCCGTAACAATGAGCAGTTCTTC
TRBV9	TRBJ1-2	-	few	CASSVGDSNYGYTF	TGTGCCAGCAGCGTAGGTGACAGTAACTATGGCTACACCTTC
TRBV27	TRBJ1-1	-	-	CASSLGGVVGTEAFF	TGTGCCAGCAGTTTAGGGGGGGTCGTTGGAACTGAAGCTTTCTTT
TRBV19	TRBJ2-5	TRBD2	-	CASSERGFQETQYF	TGTGCCAGTAGTGAGCGGGGTTTCCAAGAGACCCAGTACTTC
TRBV5-4	TRBJ2-7	TRBD1	-	CASSLVGQGDYEQYF	TGTGCCAGCAGCCTGGTGGGACAGGGGGACTACGAGCAGTACTTC
TRBV18	TRBJ1-2	-	once	CASSPVSFNGVNNYGYTF	TGTGCCAGCTCACCGGTCTCGTTCAACGGGGTTAACAACTATGGCTACACCTTC
TRBV5-1	TRBJ2-5	TRBD2	-	CASSFSGGASGTQYF	TGCGCCAGCAGCTTTAGCGGGGGGGCCTCGGGGACCCAGTACTTC
TRBV19	TRBJ2-5	-	once	CASSLQGGETQYF	TGTGCCAGTAGTTTACAGGGGGGGGAGACCCAGTACTTC
TRBV7-2	TRBJ2-5	TRBD2	-	CASSLEPSGGPYQETQYF	TGTGCCAGCAGCTTAGAGCCTAGCGGGGGGCCGTACCAAGAGACCCAGTACTTC
TRBV4-3	TRBJ2-1	TRBD2	-	CASSQGLAGGQSEQFF	TGCGCCAGCAGCCAGGGTCTAGCGGGGGGGCAGAGTGAGCAGTTCTTC
TRBV6-4	TRBJ1-5	TRBD1	-	CASSAGTGSQPQHF	TGTGCCAGCAGTGCCGGGACAGGGTCTCAGCCCCAGCATTTT
TRBV10-1	TRBJ2-4	-	-	CASSEWGSVWAKNSQYF	TGCGCCAGCAGTGAGTGGGGCTCCGTCTGGGCCAAAAACAGTCAGTACTTC
TRBV29-1	TRBJ1-2	-	-	CSVEDRKGRGKGYTF	TGCAGCGTTGAAGATCGGAAAGGCAGGGGCAAAGGCTACACCTTC
TRBV19	TRBJ1-5	-	-	CASSKEGGATAQPQHF	TGTGCCAGTAGTAAAGAGGGGGGGGCGACAGCACAGCCCCAGCATTTT
TRBV4-1	TRBJ1-1	-	-	CASSREANTEAFF	TGCGCCAGCAGCCGAGAAGCGAACACTGAAGCTTTCTTT
TRBV4-1	TRBJ1-3	TRBD1	-	CASSQGPDRDGNTIYF	TGCGCCAGCAGCCAAGGGCCGGACAGGGACGGAAACACCATATATTTT
TRBV14	TRBJ1-6	-	-	CASSQENLDNSPLHF	TGTGCCAGCAGCCAAGAGAACTTAGATAATTCACCCCTCCACTTT
TRBV5-4	TRBJ2-1	TRBD1	-	CASSLGDRATNEQFF	TGTGCCAGCAGCTTGGGGGACAGGGCGACGAATGAGCAGTTCTTC